This TCR beta chain was identified in a study of T cells in Graves' hyperthyroidism and ophthalmopathy. The source material, RNA transcripts, was used to amplify TCR beta CDR3 regions. The HTBI primer set drove a first-round RT-PCR of the TCR CDR3. In TCRdb, the multiplex PCR reads were re-called with MiXCR into one record per CDR3 protein. This sample has approximately 210,000 distinct CDR3 sequences, with approximately 17% found just once. Study-wide findings and caveats: For ophthalmopathy, model prediction preceded onset by a median 6.5 months. By a 13 V-J model, ophthalmopathy was set apart from stable hyperthyroidism.

The ends lost 1 base at V and 5 bases at J; junction bases unmatched: 15. In germline, CDR1 is DFQATT, CDR2 SNEGSKA (reference sequence). The CDR3 extends over 18 amino acids. Clinical symptoms, serum thyroxine, TRAb, thyroid ultrasound and orbital computed tomography established diagnosis. 9.5 to 10 ml fresh peripheral blood yielded the PBMCs. Regarding this clonotype: What it binds is unknown.

This sequence joins TRBV20-1 and TRBJ2-5; 11 nucleotides agree with TRBD2. The sample taken for sequencing was blood. The source of this sequence is a man aged 50 to 59 with Graves' hyperthyroidism. This chain's CDR3 is CSARGGELAGGPVETQYF. The CDR3 nucleotides read TGCAGTGCTAGAGGTGGGGAGTTAGCGGGAGGGCCCGTGGAGACCCAGTACTTC.